This passage covers 30 T cell receptor beta chains from one sample sequenced in a study of cytotoxic CD8 clonotypes in ibrutinib-treated CLL. This table comes from immunoSEQ multiplex PCR, and its TCRdb copy is limited to in-frame clones, with some not included. The table shows 25,000 to 30,000 clones, with about 82% occurring only once. Sequenced material: PBMCs, taken after 24 months of ibrutinib treatment. These receptors were collected from a human donor with chronic lymphocytic leukemia.

J is TRBJ1-2 and V is TRBV29-1; the D gene is possibly TRBD1 (5 bases). Germline V lookup: CDR1 SQVTM, CDR2 ANQGSEA. The CDR3 has 13 residues. V lost 2 bases to trimming and J lost 2 bases, with 9 bases between them. CDR3 coding DNA: TGCAGCGTTGAAAGGCAGGGAAACTATGGCTACACCTTC. This translates into CSVERQGNYGYTF.

The V call is TRBV30, the J call TRBJ2-1; D ambiguous. The CDR3 has 11 amino acids. V was shortened by 3 bases and J by 3 bases, with 3 bases between the two germline ends. Germline V gene sequence: CDR1 GTSNPN, CDR2 SVGIG (reference sequence). The CDR3 nucleotides are TGTGCCTGGAGCCACTACAATGAGCAGTTCTTC. Amino acid sequence: CAWSHYNEQFF.

As DNA, the CDR3 is TGTGCCAGCAGCCCCCCCGGGGGGGGGAATTACGAGCAGTACTTC. This translates into CASSPPGGGNYEQYF. The chain links TRBV6-5 to TRBJ2-7; 8 nucleotides match TRBD2. Germline V gene data show CDR1 as MNHEY and CDR2 as SVGAGI. V lost 6 bases to trimming and J lost 4 bases; unmatched junction nucleotides: 11. The CDR3 contains 15 residues.

The V and J genes are TRBV19 and TRBJ2-7; D may be TRBD1 (6 bases). There are 16 residues in the CDR3. V was shortened by 3 bases and J by 4 bases, with 19 bases between the two germline ends. Germline V gene data show CDR1 as LNHDA and CDR2 as SQIVND (reference sequence). The CDR3 loop is CASSIGPRDMGYEQYF. For the CDR3, the DNA is TGTGCCAGTAGTATTGGGCCCCGGGACATGGGGTACGAGCAGTACTTC.

This chain joins TRBV30 and TRBJ1-2; D gene ambiguous. Germline V gene sequence: CDR1 GTSNPN, CDR2 SVGIG (reference sequence). The CDR3 runs 12 residues. Trimming stripped 2 bases from V and 5 bases from J, with 9 bases between. Here the CDR3 reads CAWSPGTYGYTF. The DNA of the CDR3 is TGTGCCTGGAGTCCGGGAACATATGGCTACACCTTC. The full variable domain, rest sourced from reference TRBV30 and TRBJ1-2, is SQTIHQWPATLVQPVGSPLSLECTVEGTSNPNLYWYRQAAGRGLQLLFYSVGIGQISSEVPQNLSASRPQDRQFILSSKKLLLSDSGFYLCAWSPGTYGYTFGSGTRLTVV.

The chain joins TRBV6-4 to TRBJ1-1; tentatively, D is TRBD1 (6 bases). Trimming pared 2 bases from V and 4 bases from J, leaving 11 bases between. CDR1 is MRHNA, CDR2 SNTAGT, per germline. CDR3 length: 14 amino acids. This CDR3 reads CASSDTNRVTEAFF. Written as DNA, the CDR3 is TGTGCCAGCAGTGACACCAACAGGGTCACTGAAGCTTTCTTT.

This clone was detected only a few times. The chain employs TRBV6-1 and TRBJ1-5; no clear D gene. The V and J ends lost 4 bases and 0 bases respectively, with 10 bases between them. CDR1 is MNHNS and CDR2 is SASEGT in the germline V gene. CDR3 size: 15 residues. CDR3 sequence reads: CASSVGFGSNQPQHF. For the CDR3, the DNA is TGTGCCAGCAGTGTGGGGTTCGGTAGCAATCAGCCCCAGCATTTT.

J is TRBJ1-1 and V is TRBV7-9, with TRBD1 as a possible D gene (5 bases). This CDR3 comprises 14 residues. Trimming took off 5 bases at V and 4 bases at J, with 14 bases between the two ends. Germline V gene lookup returns CDR1 SEHNR and CDR2 FQNEAQ (reference sequence). The CDR3 DNA reads TGTGCCAGCAGCGAGAGGGGCGCGGGCACTGAAGCTTTCTTT. This codes for CASSERGAGTEAFF.

The chain carries TRBV19 and TRBJ1-1; D is possibly TRBD1 (5 bases). V lost 3 bases and J 2 bases, leaving 7 bases between the germline ends. The germline gives CDR1 LNHDA, CDR2 SQIVND (reference sequence). The CDR3 loop spans 13 amino acids. The CDR3 protein is CASSIGTNTEAFF. The CDR3 nucleotides are TGTGCCAGTAGTATCGGGACCAACACTGAAGCTTTCTTT.

The V and J genes are TRBV5-6 and TRBJ2-2; D is possibly TRBD2 (6 bases). Germline V lookup: CDR1 SGHDT, CDR2 YYEEEE. Between the trimmed V and J ends, which lost 1 base and 4 bases, there was a span of 8 bases. This CDR3 has 14 residues. CDR3 sequence (DNA): TGTGCCAGCAGCTTGTTCGGGGGCACCGGGGAGCTGTTTTTT. It encodes CASSLFGGTGELFF.

This chain connects TRBV19 to TRBJ1-1; D may be TRBD1 (5 bases). The CDR3 has 16 amino acids. Germline-derived CDR1 and CDR2 are LNHDA and SQIVND (reference sequence). With 6 bases removed from V and 0 bases from J, the gap between germline ends came to 17 bases. The CDR3 DNA reads as TGTGCCAGTAGCCCCCGGGGACTGGGGATGAACACTGAAGCTTTCTTT. Protein product: CASSPRGLGMNTEAFF.

The chain uses TRBV7-6 and TRBJ2-3; no clear D gene. V shed 2 bases and J shed 4 bases, with 4 bases lying between them. This CDR3 comprises 12 residues. Looked up from germline, CDR1 is SGHVS and CDR2 is FNYEAQ. The CDR3 loop is CASSLLADTQYF. The CDR3 bases are TGTGCCAGCAGCTTACTCGCAGATACGCAGTATTTT.

This chain uses TRBV6-5 with TRBJ1-6, with 9 nucleotides matching TRBD1. Germline trimming cut 5 bases from V and 8 bases from J; bases unmatched to any gene: 4. CDR3 length equals 14 residues. Germline V gives CDR1 MNHEY, CDR2 SVGAGI. CDR3 nucleotides: TGTGCCAGCAGTGACAGGGGGGAGTATTCACCCCTCCACTTT. It translates to CASSDRGEYSPLHF.

V gene TRBV9 combines with J gene TRBJ2-1; 10 bases align to TRBD1. The germline V gene encodes CDR1 SGDLS and CDR2 YYNGEE. The length of the CDR3 is 15 residues. Germline trimming cut 3 bases from V and 4 bases from J; bases unmatched to any gene: 4. The CDR3 region is CASSGQGATYNEQFF. CDR3 in DNA: TGTGCCAGCAGCGGACAGGGGGCGACGTACAATGAGCAGTTCTTC.

The V call is TRBV19, the J call TRBJ1-5; D not certain. Looked up from germline, CDR1 is LNHDA and CDR2 is SQIVND (reference sequence). CDR3 length: 13 residues. Trimming left V 4 bases short and J 4 bases short, with 8 bases between. The CDR3 spells CASSTALNQPQHF. CDR3 bases: TGTGCCAGTAGTACGGCTCTGAATCAGCCCCAGCATTTT.

The chain combines TRBV5-1 with TRBJ1-2, with TRBD1 as a possible D gene (5 bases). Germline CDR1 SGHRS, CDR2 YFSETQ. V was cut by 0 bases and J by 8 bases, with 8 bases left in between. This CDR3 has 12 amino acids. CDR3 in DNA: TGCGCCAGCAGCTTGGAAGGGGAAGGCTACACCTTC. Translating gives CASSLEGEGYTF.

By share, this clone ranks as medium-sized (0.01 to 0.1%). The chain carries TRBV27 and TRBJ2-3; TRBD1 matches at 9 bases. V lost 4 bases and J lost 1; bases outside the gene matches: 6. This CDR3 region has 16 residues. Germline CDR1 is MNHEY and CDR2 is SMNVEV (reference sequence). The CDR3 region has the DNA TGTGCCAGCAGTTCCATTCGGGACAGGGGCACAGATACGCAGTATTTT. This encodes CASSSIRDRGTDTQYF.

The CDR3 nucleotides are TGTGCCAGCAGCTTGGATTCGGGGGAAGGAAACACCATATATTTT. Its translation is CASSLDSGEGNTIYF. V is TRBV5-4 and J is TRBJ1-3; perhaps TRBD1 as D (5 bases). Between the trimmed V and J ends, which lost 0 bases and 4 bases, there was a span of 11 bases. CDR3 size: 15 residues. Germline CDR1 and CDR2: SGHNT and YYREEE (reference sequence).

V is TRBV29-1 and J is TRBJ1-1; TRBD1 might be the D (5 bases). This CDR3 contains 14 residues. Germline V CDR1 and CDR2: SQVTM, ANQGSEA. Between the trimmed V and J ends, which lost 6 bases and 7 bases, there was a span of 21 bases. CDR3 loop: CSVDSRGEGNEAFF. The CDR3 DNA follows: TGCAGCGTGGATAGTCGGGGGGAAGGCAATGAAGCTTTCTTT.

V is TRBV28 and J is TRBJ1-2; 7 nucleotides align to TRBD1. The CDR3 is made up of 14 amino acids. CDR1 and CDR2 (germline): MDHEN, SYDVKM. The ends lost 2 bases at V and 5 bases at J; junction bases unmatched: 5. Here the CDR3 DNA reads TGTGCCAGCAGTTTACCGGGACAGCAGTATGGCTACACCTTC. As protein: CASSLPGQQYGYTF.

This chain connects TRBV18 to TRBJ2-1, with 10 bases lining up with TRBD1. The CDR3 totals 17 residues. The germline CDR1 and CDR2 sequences are KGHSH and LQKENI. Unmatched junction bases numbered 5, after V lost 3 bases and J lost 0 bases. CDR3 sequence (DNA): TGTGCCAGCTCACCCGACAGGGGGCCCGTCTCCTACAATGAGCAGTTCTTC. It yields the protein CASSPDRGPVSYNEQFF.

The CDR3, as DNA: TGTGCCAGCAGCTTGGGCTGGGGACCCGGGGAGCTGTTTTTT. It is translated as CASSLGWGPGELFF. This chain uses TRBV5-5 with TRBJ2-2, with D perhaps being TRBD1 or TRBD2 (5 bases each). This CDR3 has 14 amino acids. Per the germline V gene, CDR1 is SGHKS and CDR2 is YYEKEE (reference sequence). Trimming stripped 0 bases from V and 6 bases from J, with 9 bases between.

The V and J genes are TRBV2 and TRBJ2-5, with no clear D. The CDR3 is 14 residues long. Germline loops: CDR1 SNHLY, CDR2 FYNNEI. With 3 bases removed from V and 0 bases from J, the gap between germline ends came to 8 bases. This CDR3 reads CASSDRRYQETQYF. The CDR3 DNA is TGTGCCAGCAGTGATCGACGGTACCAAGAGACCCAGTACTTC. Variable domain in full (rest from reference TRBV2 and TRBJ2-5): EPEVTQTPSHQVTQMGQEVILRCVPISNHLYFYWYRQILGQKVEFLVSFYNNEISEKSEIFDDQFSVERPDGSNFTLKIRSTKLEDSAMYFCASSDRRYQETQYFGPGTRLLVL.

This chain connects TRBV4-1 to TRBJ2-1; 9 bases agree with TRBD1. Unmatched junction bases numbered 9, after V lost 4 bases and J lost 2 bases. The CDR3 has 17 residues. Germline V gives CDR1 MGHRA, CDR2 YSYEKL. The CDR3 DNA reads as TGCGCCAGCAGCCGAGGGGACAGGGCGCAGGCCTACAATGAGCAGTTCTTC. It is translated as CASSRGDRAQAYNEQFF.

The chain carries TRBV27 and TRBJ2-6; D remains ambiguous. The V gene's germline CDR1 is MNHEY and CDR2 SMNVEV (reference sequence). The CDR3 has 16 amino acids. The V gene lost 0 bases and the J gene lost 1 base, with 7 bases spanning the gap. For the CDR3, the DNA is TGTGCCAGCAGTTTATCGGCCCATTCTGGGGCCAACGTCCTGACTTTC. Its translation is CASSLSAHSGANVLTF.

CDR3 region: CASRDRPTSTDTQYF. The CDR3 DNA follows: TGTGCCAGCAGGGATAGGCCGACTAGCACAGATACGCAGTATTTT. The gene calls are TRBV6-1 and TRBJ2-3; the D is unclear. From germline, CDR1 is MNHNS and CDR2 SASEGT. Between the trimmed V and J ends, which lost 6 bases and 0 bases, there was a span of 13 bases. The CDR3 spans 15 residues.

This sequence joins TRBV5-6 and TRBJ2-7; D call uncertain. With 1 base removed from V and 7 bases from J, the gap between germline ends came to 6 bases. The CDR3 totals 11 residues. CDR1 SGHDT and CDR2 YYEEEE come from the germline V gene. The DNA of the CDR3 is TGTGCCAGCAGCTTGAGGCAAGAGCAGTACTTC. Translated: CASSLRQEQYF.

In this sample, this clone turned up a few times. J is TRBJ2-7 and V is TRBV27; D possibly corresponds to TRBD1 (6 bases). CDR1 and CDR2 from the germline V gene are MNHEY and SMNVEV (reference sequence). The CDR3 has 14 residues. Trimming pared 2 bases from V and 4 bases from J, leaving 12 bases between. CDR3 nucleotide sequence: TGTGCCAGCAGTTTAACCAAAACAGGGTACGAGCAGTACTTC. Translating it yields CASSLTKTGYEQYF.

On this clone: The sample has other DNA sequences that encode this CDR3 too. The J gene is TRBJ2-3, the V gene TRBV21-1; the table assigns TRBD1, which was not confirmed against the DNA. TRBV21-1 is a pseudogene locus. CDR3 length: 17 residues. Here the CDR3 reads CASSKARPRVSTDTQYF. The CDR3 nucleotides are TGCGCCAGCAGCAAAGCCCGCCCCAGGGTTAGCACAGATACGCAGTATTTT.

The CDR3 reads CASSLEGGLSTDTQYF. Written as DNA, the CDR3 is TGTGCCAGCAGCTTAGAAGGCGGGCTTAGCACAGATACGCAGTATTTT. This rearrangement joins TRBV11-2 to TRBJ2-3; perhaps TRBD2 as D (5 bases). Germline V gene sequence: CDR1 SGHAT, CDR2 FQNNGV. This CDR3 region has 16 residues. The ends were cut back, 0 bases at V and 0 bases at J, with 10 bases in the middle.